This passage covers 13 T cell receptor beta chains from one sample sequenced in a study of blood T cell repertoires in COVID-19. The repertoire was sequenced with immunoSEQ multiplex PCR; TCRdb's copy has only in-frame clones and lacks some. The repertoire includes a few hundred thousand clones, 65% to 85% of them detected once, and 6.8% sits in the top ten. Input material: PBMCs or T cells enriched from blood (not recorded which). The receptor set was obtained from a woman between 40 and 50 years old who had recovered from COVID-19.

The V and J genes are TRBV7-2 and TRBJ2-2, with D possibly being TRBD2 (6 bases). CDR1 and CDR2 from the germline V gene are SGHTA and FQGNSA. The V end lost 2 bases, the J end lost 6 bases, and 10 bases lay between the germline ends. The CDR3 is 14 residues long. The CDR3 region is CASSLNPGAGELFF. In DNA form, the CDR3 reads TGTGCCAGCAGCTTAAACCCGGGGGCCGGGGAGCTGTTTTTT.

The CDR3 is CASSSPPGQGNTDTQYF. CDR3 nucleotide sequence: TGTGCCAGCAGCTCACCTCCGGGACAGGGGAACACAGATACGCAGTATTTT. This sequence joins TRBV11-3 and TRBJ2-3; 10 nucleotides agree with TRBD1. From germline, CDR1 is SGHNT and CDR2 YENEEA. J gave up 2 bases and V 4 bases, and 9 bases lay outside the gene matches. The CDR3 spans 17 residues.

The rearrangement joins TRBV5-6 to TRBJ1-2; 7 nucleotides align to TRBD1. The germline V gene encodes CDR1 SGHDT and CDR2 YYEEEE. V lost 0 bases and J lost 5; bases outside the gene matches: 7. The CDR3 sequence is 15 residues long. The CDR3 DNA is TGTGCCAGCAGCTTGGTTTCGGCACAGGGGTATGGCTACACCTTC. Translating it yields CASSLVSAQGYGYTF. The full variable domain, its missing parts supplied by reference TRBV5-6 and TRBJ1-2, is DAGVTQSPTHLIKTRGQQVTLRCSPKSGHDTVSWYQQALGQGPQFIFQYYEEEERQRGNFPDRFSGHQFPNYSSELNVNALLLGDSALYLCASSLVSAQGYGYTFGSGTRLTVV.

The chain's CDR3 is CASSMGRGRAQETQYF. As DNA, the CDR3 is TGTGCCAGTAGTATGGGTCGCGGGAGGGCCCAAGAGACCCAGTACTTC. The chain uses TRBV19 and TRBJ2-5, with 9 bases matching TRBD2. Germline lookup yields CDR1 LNHDA and CDR2 SQIVND (reference sequence). The junction had 6 bases not matched to a gene; V was cut back by 3 bases and J by 1 base. The CDR3 spans 16 residues.

The chain links TRBV19 to TRBJ1-1, with a tentative D call TRBD1 (5 bases). V was shortened by 8 bases and J by 4 bases, with 17 bases between the two germline ends. The V gene's germline CDR1 is LNHDA and CDR2 SQIVND (reference sequence). The CDR3 extends over 14 amino acids. CDR3 coding DNA: TGTGCCAGTTTAGGCAGGGCCACGTCCACTGAAGCTTTCTTT. It yields the protein CASLGRATSTEAFF.

The chain joins TRBV28 to TRBJ2-1; TRBD2 is a possible D gene (6 bases). Germline CDR1 and CDR2: MDHEN and SYDVKM. Deletions cut 2 bases from V and 10 bases from J, with 6 bases between. This CDR3 contains 11 residues. CDR3 coding DNA: TGTGCCAGCAGTTTACGGGGGGAGCAGTTCTTC. Its translation: CASSLRGEQFF.

The V and J genes are TRBV21-1 and TRBJ1-2; the D call in the table, TRBD1, was not verified against the DNA. TRBV21-1 is marked as a pseudogene. The CDR3 runs to 16 residues. This chain's CDR3 is CASSKAATGGTDGYTF. The CDR3 nucleotides read TGTGCCAGCAGCAAAGCCGCGACAGGGGGCACGGATGGCTACACCTTC.

The chain has TRBV28 and TRBJ2-7, with D unresolved. In germline, CDR1 is MDHEN, CDR2 SYDVKM. Trimming took 2 bases from V and 3 from J, leaving 11 bases between them. The CDR3 consists of 14 residues. CDR3 residues: CASSLPVLSYEQYF. The CDR3 DNA reads TGTGCCAGCAGTTTACCCGTGCTGAGCTACGAGCAGTACTTC.

J is TRBJ2-7 and V is TRBV28, with D perhaps matching TRBD2 (6 bases). V lost 3 bases and J lost 3, with 9 bases in between. The CDR3 covers 13 residues. Germline CDR1 reads MDHEN; CDR2 reads SYDVKM. The CDR3 DNA is TGTGCCAGCAGTTTGGGGGGAGGCTACGAGCAGTACTTC. This codes for CASSLGGGYEQYF.

The chain uses TRBV2 and TRBJ2-1, with D possibly TRBD1 on 6 matching bases. Trimming pared 5 bases from V and 15 bases from J, leaving 17 bases between. The CDR3 covers 12 residues. CDR1 and CDR2 from the germline V gene are SNHLY and FYNNEI. This CDR3 is CASSSGAEGMFF. In DNA, the CDR3 is TGTGCCAGCAGTTCAGGGGCGGAAGGGATGTTCTTC.

This clone has only a few counts. V and J are TRBV5-4 and TRBJ1-1; TRBD1 agrees at 8 bases. With 4 bases clipped from V and 8 bases from J, the junction kept 7 bases outside the gene matches. From germline, CDR1 is SGHNT and CDR2 YYREEE (reference sequence). CDR3 length equals 13 residues. In nucleotides, the CDR3 is TGTGCCAGCAGCCCCGGACAGGGTCCCGAAGCTTTCTTT. This encodes CASSPGQGPEAFF.

This clone was observed a few times. This sequence joins TRBV23-1 and TRBJ1-6; 9 positions match TRBD1. TRBV23-1 belongs to the ORF category, with a function that is uncertain. The CDR3 is 18 residues long. Germline trimming cut 0 bases from V and 7 bases from J; bases unmatched to any gene: 10. The CDR3 here is CASSQSGDRAGENSPLHF. CDR3 DNA sequence: TGCGCCAGCAGTCAATCAGGGGACAGGGCGGGAGAAAATTCACCCCTCCACTTT.

This clone is a singleton in its sample. V gene TRBV7-6 combines with J gene TRBJ2-7; TRBD2 aligns across 13 bases. The CDR3 length is 15 residues. The V and J ends lost 5 bases and 4 bases, in that order; junction bases with no gene match: 5. The V gene's germline CDR1 is SGHVS and CDR2 FNYEAQ. CDR3 bases: TGTGCCAGCAGCCCTGGACTAGCGGGAGAGTACGAGCAGTACTTC. Translating gives CASSPGLAGEYEQYF.